This T cell receptor beta chain was obtained from a study of cytomegalovirus exposure and HLA in healthy donors. Researchers ran the PCR with 60 Vbeta and 13 Jbeta primers. Data came from immunoSEQ multiplex PCR; TCRdb stores just in-frame clones and leaves some out. The sample records about 130,000 clones, 81% being singletons. The count of this clone is one. The antigen is undetermined. Study results and caveats: The classifier was said to identify cytomegalovirus status with high specificity and sensitivity. Fewer N-insertions (relative to the roughly 630-donor mean) were reportedly seen in an Asian-associated ancestry cluster in a later analysis. Most subjects had HLA-A and HLA-B alleles reportedly predicted accurately by TCR beta sequences. The authors enumerated 150 to 200 TCR beta chains as linked to cytomegalovirus.

Between the trimmed V and J ends, which lost 3 bases and 4 bases, there was a span of 15 bases. This CDR3 comprises 15 residues. Germline V lookup: CDR1 SGHNT, CDR2 YYREEE (reference sequence). This chain uses TRBV5-4 with TRBJ2-3; D possibly corresponds to TRBD2 (7 bases). The receptor was isolated from a man younger than 35 in good health and CMV-seropositive. Sequences were obtained from PBMCs. CDR3 DNA sequence: TGTGCCAGCAGCTGGGGGGCGGGAGTGTCAGATACGCAGTATTTT. Translating gives CASSWGAGVSDTQYF.